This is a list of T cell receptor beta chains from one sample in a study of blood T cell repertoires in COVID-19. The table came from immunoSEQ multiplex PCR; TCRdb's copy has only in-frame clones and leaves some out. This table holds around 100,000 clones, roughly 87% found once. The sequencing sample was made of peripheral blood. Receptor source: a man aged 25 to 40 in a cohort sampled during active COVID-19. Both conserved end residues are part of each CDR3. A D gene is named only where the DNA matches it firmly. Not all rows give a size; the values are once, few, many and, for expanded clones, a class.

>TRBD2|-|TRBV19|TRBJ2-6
TGTGCCAGTAGTCCATTGGGGCTAGCGGGGTCCTATGGGGCCAACGTCCTGACTTTC
CASSPLGLAGSYGANVLTF
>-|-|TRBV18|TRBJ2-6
TGTGCCAGCTCACCCCGGGACACCCGCTCTGGGGCCAACGTCCTGACTTTC
CASSPRDTRSGANVLTF
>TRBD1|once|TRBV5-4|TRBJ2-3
TGTGCCAGCAGCACACAGGGGGCGGCAGATACGCAGTATTTT
CASSTQGAADTQYF
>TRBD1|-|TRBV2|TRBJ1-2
TGTGCCAGCAGTCAAACGACGGGAGGGGGCCAGGGTGGCTACACCTTC
CASSQTTGGGQGGYTF
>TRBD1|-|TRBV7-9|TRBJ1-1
TGTGCCAGCAGCCGCCAAACCGGGACAGGGGGCGTAGAAGCTTTCTTT
CASSRQTGTGGVEAFF
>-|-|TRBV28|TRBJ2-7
TGTGCCAGCAGAAGAGACCAGGGGCGTAGCTCCTACGAGCAGTACTTC
CASRRDQGRSSYEQYF
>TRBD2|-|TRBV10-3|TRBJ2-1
TGTGCCATCAGCGCGACTAGCGGGGGGCGTGAGCAGTTCTTC
CAISATSGGREQFF
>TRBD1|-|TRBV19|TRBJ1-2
TGTGCCAGTAGCAAAAGGACAGGGATAGACTATGGCTACACCTTC
CASSKRTGIDYGYTF
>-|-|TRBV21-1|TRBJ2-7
TGTGCCAGCAGCACGCCGTCCCGGGACAGTCCGCGCGAGCAGTACTTC
CASSTPSRDSPREQYF
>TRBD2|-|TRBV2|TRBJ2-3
TGTGCCAGCAGGGGACTACTCGACACAGATACGCAGTATTTT
CASRGLLDTDTQYF
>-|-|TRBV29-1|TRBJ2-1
TGCAGCGCCGAAGCCCACCCGGGGTCCTACAATGAGCAGTTCTTC
CSAEAHPGSYNEQFF
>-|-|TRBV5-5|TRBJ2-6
TGTGCCAGCAGCCTCAGAGGGGCCAACGTCCTGACTTTC
CASSLRGANVLTF
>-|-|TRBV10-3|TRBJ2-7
TGTGCCACCTCCCCACATACTAGCTACGAGCAGTACTTC
CATSPHTSYEQYF
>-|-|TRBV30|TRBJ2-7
TGTGCCTGGAGTTCTAACAGGGATGGCGAGCAGTACTTC
CAWSSNRDGEQYF
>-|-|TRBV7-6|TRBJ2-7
TGTGCCAGCAGCCCACAGGATAAGTTCTACGAGCAGTACTTC
CASSPQDKFYEQYF
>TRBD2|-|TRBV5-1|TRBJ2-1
TGCGCCAGCAGCTTGGGACTAGCGGTCTACAATGAGCAGTTCTTC
CASSLGLAVYNEQFF
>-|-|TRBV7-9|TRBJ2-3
TGTGCCAGCAGCTTCGGGACATTTAACACAGATACGCAGTATTTT
CASSFGTFNTDTQYF
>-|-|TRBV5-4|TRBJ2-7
TGTGCCAGCAGCTTGGCGCCAGGGGACTACGAGCAGTACTTC
CASSLAPGDYEQYF
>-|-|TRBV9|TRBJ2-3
TGTGCCAGCAGCTCCCAGGGGACAGATACGCAGTATTTT
CASSSQGTDTQYF
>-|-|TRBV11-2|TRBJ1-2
TGTGCCAGCAGCTCTGGACAGTCAGTCTATGGCTACACCTTC
CASSSGQSVYGYTF
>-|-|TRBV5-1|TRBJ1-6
TGCGCCAGCAGCAGAGGGCAGACGAGCTCCTATAATTCACCCCTCCACTTT
CASSRGQTSSYNSPLHF
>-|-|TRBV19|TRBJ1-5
TGTGCCAGTAGTATGGGGAGGGCCCAGCCCCAGCATTTT
CASSMGRAQPQHF
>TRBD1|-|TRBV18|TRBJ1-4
TGTGCCAGCTCTCTCGGGACAGTTGAAAAACTGTTTTTT
CASSLGTVEKLFF
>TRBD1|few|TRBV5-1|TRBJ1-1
TGCGCCAGCAGCTTGGAAGCAGGGGGAAGCACTGAAGCTTTCTTT
CASSLEAGGSTEAFF
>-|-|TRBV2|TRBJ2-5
TGTGCCAGCAGCCTGACCGCTACAGGGCGGGAAGAGACCCAGTACTTC
CASSLTATGREETQYF
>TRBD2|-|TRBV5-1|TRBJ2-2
TGCGCCAGCAGCTCCAGGACTAGCGGGGGGACATACACCGGGGAGCTGTTTTTT
CASSSRTSGGTYTGELFF
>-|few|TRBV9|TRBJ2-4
TGTGCCAGCAGCGTAGCGGGAACTTCGAACATTCAGTACTTC
CASSVAGTSNIQYF
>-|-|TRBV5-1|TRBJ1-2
TGCGCCAGCAGCTTGGCCAACAGGGAGAGTGGCTACACCTTC
CASSLANRESGYTF